Listed below are T cell receptor beta chains from one sample, sequenced in a study of cytotoxic CD8 clonotypes in ibrutinib-treated CLL. Using immunoSEQ multiplex PCR, the repertoire was profiled, and TCRdb retains in-frame clones only, with some absent. Altogether some 92,000 clones are present, 75% to 80% being singletons, with the ten largest covering around 25%. This sample comprised PBMCs, obtained after 24 months of ibrutinib treatment. The receptor set was obtained from a human donor with chronic lymphocytic leukemia. Both conserved end residues are part of each CDR3. A D gene is named only where the DNA matches it firmly. Size values are once, few and many counts, or a class for expanded clones, and some rows have none.

clone size | V gene | D gene | CDR3 protein
NA | TRBV7-7 | TRBD1 | CASSQTGPQETQYF
many | TRBV9 | TRBD1 | CASSVVGTEGLYGYTF
NA | TRBV5-8 | TRBD1 | CASSLGGGTSNEKLFF
NA | TRBV6-6 | NA | CASSPGGSYNEQFF
NA | TRBV5-1 | TRBD2 | CASSLVTSGFRSEQFF
NA | TRBV10-3 | NA | CAISETVDYGYTF
NA | TRBV2 | NA | CASRGLTENTEAFF
few | TRBV9 | NA | CASSALDYTEAFF
few | TRBV5-4 | NA | CASSLEGGDEQFF
NA | TRBV11-1 | TRBD1 | CASSFPGGEKLFF
NA | TRBV27 | TRBD2 | CASSPELAGTYEQYF
NA | TRBV5-1 | NA | CASSLVATKPDGELFF
NA | TRBV5-1 | NA | CASSPPRGVFYNEQFF
once | TRBV6-5 | NA | CASSYDVGYTF
NA | TRBV2 | NA | CASRNYEQYF
NA | TRBV6-5 | NA | CASSYGIRGTEAFF
NA | TRBV18 | NA | CASSPDSANEQFF
NA | TRBV7-2 | NA | CASSLRGEGLNTEAFF
NA | TRBV30 | NA | CAWSVQIVAGSTQYF
NA | TRBV14 | NA | CASSQPGLLKETQYF
NA | TRBV18 | NA | CASSPPTSNEQYF
once | TRBV27 | NA | CASSLIGGQNTRNTEAFF